This record looks at one TCR beta chain sequence and its context. The source of the sample is a study of cytomegalovirus exposure and HLA in healthy donors. Primers for the PCR totalled 60 Vbeta and 13 Jbeta. Repertoires were generated with immunoSEQ multiplex PCR, while TCRdb's copy carries only in-frame clones and drops some. The data hold under 200,000 clones, with approximately 75% observed a single time. Per the germline V gene, CDR1 is SNHLY and CDR2 is FYNNEI. This CDR3 comprises 16 residues. Trimming stripped 3 bases from V and 1 base from J, with 14 bases between. Sequences were obtained from PBMCs. The TCR comes from a woman younger than 30 in good health and CMV-seronegative. The rearrangement uses TRBV2 and TRBJ2-3; possible D gene TRBD2, 5 bases. The DNA for the CDR3 is TGTGCCAGCAGTGACCCACTCCTCGGGGGCACAGATACGCAGTATTTT. It is translated as CASSDPLLGGTDTQYF.